The entry below gives a single TCR beta chain sequence along with its context. Germline lookup yields CDR1 MNHEY and CDR2 SVGAGI. The CDR3 has 15 amino acids. Germline trimming cut 4 bases from V and 5 bases from J; bases unmatched to any gene: 8. TCRdb re-analysed the PCR reads in MiXCR, keeping a single row per CDR3 protein. The sample carries about 14,000 distinct CDR3 sequences, approximately 69% recorded once. This specimen belongs to a study of vaccination and CD4 T cells after COVID-19. V usage is TRBV6-5 and J usage is TRBJ2-1, with TRBD2 matching 7 bases. The clonotype comes from a human donor who had recovered from COVID-19. The sample here was CD4+ T cells from blood, taken after SARS-CoV-2 vaccination. Here the CDR3 reads CASSCGKRDDNEQFF. In DNA form, the CDR3 reads TGTGCCAGCAGTTGCGGCAAGCGGGACGACAATGAGCAGTTCTTC.